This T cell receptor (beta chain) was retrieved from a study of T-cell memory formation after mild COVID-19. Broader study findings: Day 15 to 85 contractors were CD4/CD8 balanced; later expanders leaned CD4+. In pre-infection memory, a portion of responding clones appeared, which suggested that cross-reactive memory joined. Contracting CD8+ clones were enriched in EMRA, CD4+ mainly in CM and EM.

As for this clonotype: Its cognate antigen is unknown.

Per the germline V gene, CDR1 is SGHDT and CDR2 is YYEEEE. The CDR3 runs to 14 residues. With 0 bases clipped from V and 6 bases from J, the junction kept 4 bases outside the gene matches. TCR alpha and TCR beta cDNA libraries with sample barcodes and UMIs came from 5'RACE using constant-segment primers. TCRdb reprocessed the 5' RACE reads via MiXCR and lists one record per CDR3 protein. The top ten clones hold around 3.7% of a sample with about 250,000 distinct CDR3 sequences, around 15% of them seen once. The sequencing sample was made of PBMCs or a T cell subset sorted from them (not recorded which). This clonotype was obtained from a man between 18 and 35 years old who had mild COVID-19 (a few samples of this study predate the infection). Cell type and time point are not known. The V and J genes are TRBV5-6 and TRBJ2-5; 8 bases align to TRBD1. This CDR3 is CASSLGQGLQTQYF. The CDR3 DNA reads TGTGCCAGCAGCTTGGGACAGGGGTTGCAGACCCAGTACTTC.